A single sample is the source of the 27 T cell receptor beta chains below, sequenced in a study of early T cells in non-severe SARS-CoV-2 infection. TCRdb fed the 5' RACE reads into MiXCR, producing one record per CDR3 protein. This sample yields under 95,000 distinct CDR3 sequences, of which around 12% are seen a single time; 3.5% to 5.5% belongs to the top ten. The sample consisted of whole blood. These receptors originate from an adult who was a healthcare worker with PCR-confirmed SARS-CoV-2 infection or an uninfected control (not recorded which).

This clonotype was seen repeatedly, ten times or more. The J gene is TRBJ2-5, the V gene TRBV4-1; no clear D. Germline CDR1 MGHRA, CDR2 YSYEKL. Deletions cut 1 base from V and 4 bases from J, with 10 bases between. The CDR3 spans 14 residues. Here the CDR3 DNA reads TGCGCCAGCAGCCAAGCTGGCGAAGGAGAGACCCAGTACTTC. Protein: CASSQAGEGETQYF.

This clonotype was found a few times. V is TRBV7-9 and J is TRBJ1-1; D might be TRBD1 (5 bases). CDR1 is SEHNR, CDR2 FQNEAQ, per germline (reference sequence). The length of the CDR3 is 22 residues. V lost 2 bases and J 2 bases, leaving 33 bases between the germline ends. The CDR3 loop is CASSLRHLLKLSPGPNNTEAFF. The CDR3 DNA sequence: TGTGCCAGCAGCTTACGCCACCTACTCAAACTGTCACCGGGACCCAATAACACTGAAGCTTTCTTT.

This clonotype was counted at least ten times. This chain uses TRBV12-3 or TRBV12-4 with TRBJ2-1; TRBD1 or TRBD2 may be the D gene (5 bases each). There are 12 residues in the CDR3. Trimming left V 3 bases short and J 5 bases short, with 5 bases between. In nucleotides, the CDR3 is TGTGCCAGCAGTTTGGGACACAATGAGCAGTTCTTC. It is translated as CASSLGHNEQFF.

This clonotype was seen a few times. This chain links TRBV11-2 with TRBJ2-7; D uncertain. The CDR3 is made up of 15 amino acids. CDR1 is SGHAT and CDR2 is FQNNGV in the germline V gene. V lost 3 bases and J lost 6, with 18 bases in between. The CDR3 here is CASSLVQPGPSEQYF. In DNA form, the CDR3 reads TGTGCCAGCAGCTTGGTCCAGCCGGGTCCCAGCGAGCAGTACTTC.

This clonotype occurred many times. The chain couples TRBV5-1 to TRBJ2-1, with 8 bases aligning to TRBD2. Losses at the gene ends were 0 bases for V and 1 base for J; bases not matched to a gene: 3. Looked up from germline, CDR1 is SGHRS and CDR2 is YFSETQ. The CDR3 totals 16 residues. The DNA of the CDR3 is TGCGCCAGCAGCTTGGACGGCGGGAGGTCCTACAATGAGCAGTTCTTC. Its protein product is CASSLDGGRSYNEQFF.

This clonotype was seen a few times. DNA of the CDR3: TGCAGCGTTGTACTGGCGGGGCAAGAGACCCAGTACTTC. This gives the protein CSVVLAGQETQYF. This rearrangement joins TRBV29-1 to TRBJ2-5; possible D gene TRBD2, 6 bases. Germline V CDR1 and CDR2: SQVTM, ANQGSEA. CDR3 length: 13 residues. Trimming shortened V by 4 bases and J by 2 bases, and 11 bases separated the two germline ends.

There are many counts of this clonotype. The chain has TRBV5-1 and TRBJ2-1, with D perhaps TRBD1 (6 bases). Germline V gene sequence: CDR1 SGHRS, CDR2 YFSETQ. Trimming took 4 bases from V and 8 from J, leaving 22 bases between them. The CDR3 totals 16 residues. CDR3 in amino acids: CASSQLGFQGIDEQFF. CDR3 in DNA: TGCGCCAGCAGCCAACTCGGATTTCAGGGGATCGATGAGCAGTTCTTC.

This clonotype was counted ten times or more. The genes are TRBV19 and TRBJ2-5; TRBD2 aligns across 8 bases. The length of the CDR3 is 16 residues. Germline CDR1 is LNHDA and CDR2 is SQIVND (reference sequence). Trimming cost V 5 bases and J 1 base; bases outside gene matches: 9. The CDR3 loop is CASSPRRGGRQETQYF. CDR3 nucleotide sequence: TGTGCCAGTAGTCCCCGTCGGGGGGGTCGCCAAGAGACCCAGTACTTC.

In its sample, this clonotype was seen many times. The chain couples TRBV29-1 to TRBJ2-3; perhaps D is TRBD1 or TRBD2 (6 bases each). The CDR3 spans 12 residues. The germline CDR1 and CDR2 sequences are SQVTM and ANQGSEA. The DNA of the CDR3 is TGCGCCCTCCGGGGGCAGACAGATACGCAGTATTTT. As protein: CALRGQTDTQYF.

V gene TRBV29-1 combines with J gene TRBJ2-2, with D uncertain. The CDR3 extends over 13 amino acids. The germline V and J ends were trimmed by 2 bases and 5 bases, with 9 bases remaining between them. CDR1 is SQVTM, CDR2 ANQGSEA, per germline. The CDR3 here is CSVEFRLTGELFF. DNA of the CDR3: TGCAGCGTTGAATTTCGTTTGACCGGGGAGCTGTTTTTT.

Regarding this clonotype: This may come from a read error, since a much larger clone is one base off. The chain carries TRBV11-2 and TRBJ2-1, with 8 bases identical to TRBD1. CDR3 size: 14 residues. Germline V gene data show CDR1 as SGHAT and CDR2 as FQNNGV. This chain's CDR3 is CASSPRDRNNKQFF. The CDR3 nucleotides read TGTGCCAGCAGCCCCCGGGACAGGAACAATAAGCAGTTCTTC.

The CDR3, as DNA: TGTGCCAGCAGTTTGCGGGAAACCTATAATTCACCCCTCCACTTT. This gives the protein CASSLRETYNSPLHF. The chain uses TRBV6-6 and TRBJ1-6, with no clear D. Trimming cost V 4 bases and J 2 bases, with 9 bases left between them. Germline V lookup: CDR1 MNHNY, CDR2 SVGAGI (reference sequence). The CDR3 consists of 15 residues.

The chain couples TRBV2 to TRBJ2-5; possibly TRBD2 for D (5 bases). The V gene lost 1 base and the J gene lost 7 bases, with 13 bases spanning the gap. CDR3 size: 14 residues. The germline V gene encodes CDR1 SNHLY and CDR2 FYNNEI. The CDR3 DNA is TGTGCCAGCAGTGAAGAAGCGGCGGTCGGGACCCAGTACTTC. This codes for CASSEEAAVGTQYF.

This clonotype came up a few times. The chain joins TRBV6-1 to TRBJ2-2; 10 bases fit TRBD1. Germline CDR1 reads MNHNS; CDR2 reads SASEGT. The CDR3 covers 16 residues. V trimming: 4 bases; J trimming: 5 bases; junction bases outside the gene matches: 7. The CDR3 DNA is TGTGCCAGCAGTGCCCTGGGACAGGGGAGGACCGGGGAGCTGTTTTTT. Protein: CASSALGQGRTGELFF.

A few counts support this clonotype. This chain connects TRBV29-1 to TRBJ2-5; D possibly uses TRBD1 or TRBD2 (6 bases each). V lost 5 bases, J lost 5 bases, and 15 bases lay in between. The germline CDR1 and CDR2 sequences are SQVTM and ANQGSEA. The CDR3 covers 13 residues. The CDR3 bases are TGCAGCGTTTTTTCCGGGGGCGAGGAGACCCAGTACTTC. Translation: CSVFSGGEETQYF.

The V and J genes are TRBV10-1 and TRBJ2-3; TRBD2 agrees at 7 bases. This CDR3 is 15 amino acids long. V dropped 2 bases and J dropped 4; count of bases not matched to a gene: 6. Germline V lookup: CDR1 WNHNN, CDR2 SYGVQD (reference sequence). The CDR3 loop reads CASSEGGGRSDTQYF. Here the CDR3 DNA reads TGCGCCAGCAGTGAGGGAGGCGGGAGATCAGATACGCAGTATTTT.

There are a few counts of this clonotype. The genes are TRBV29-1 and TRBJ1-1; no clear D. V was shortened by 7 bases and J by 6 bases, with 9 bases between the two germline ends. This CDR3 comprises 10 residues. Germline V gives CDR1 SQVTM, CDR2 ANQGSEA. The CDR3 loop reads CSGEVAEAFF. The CDR3 region has the DNA TGCAGCGGGGAGGTTGCTGAAGCTTTCTTT.

This clonotype was observed many times. The chain joins TRBV4-2 to TRBJ1-1, with TRBD1 matching over 10 bases. The CDR3 covers 17 residues. Germline trimming cut 1 base from V and 2 bases from J; bases unmatched to any gene: 7. The germline gives CDR1 LGHNA, CDR2 YNFKEQ. The CDR3 DNA reads TGTGCCAGCAGCCAAGCCCTAAGACAGGGGGCAAACACTGAAGCTTTCTTT. As protein: CASSQALRQGANTEAFF.

A few counts support this clonotype. DNA for the CDR3: TGCAGTGCTGGAGGGGGCCCGGGCAATCAGCCCCAGCATTTT. Amino acids: CSAGGGPGNQPQHF. J is TRBJ1-5 and V is TRBV20-1, with 7 bases identical to TRBD1. The germline gives CDR1 DFQATT, CDR2 SNEGSKA (reference sequence). V lost 5 bases, J lost 2 bases, and 6 bases stayed unmatched. The CDR3 has 14 amino acids.

This clonotype showed up just a few times. The J gene is TRBJ1-5, the V gene TRBV10-3; 10 bases match TRBD1. Germline V CDR1 and CDR2: ENHRY, SYGVKD. The CDR3 is 17 residues long. The ends lost 3 bases at V and 3 bases at J; junction bases unmatched: 8. The CDR3 bases are TGTGCCATCAGTGATAGGACAGGGGGGAACTACAATCAGCCCCAGCATTTT. Its translation is CAISDRTGGNYNQPQHF.

This clonotype has ten or more counts. V and J are TRBV5-1 and TRBJ1-1; D gene ambiguous. Trimming removed 5 bases at V and 1 base at J, with 9 bases between. The CDR3 extends over 13 amino acids. Germline CDR1 is SGHRS and CDR2 is YFSETQ. The CDR3 DNA reads as TGCGCCAGCAGAATTGACGGGAACACTGAAGCTTTCTTT. Translating it yields CASRIDGNTEAFF.

In this sample, this clonotype turned up a few times. V gene TRBV5-1 combines with J gene TRBJ2-3; D remains unclear. Germline V gives CDR1 SGHRS, CDR2 YFSETQ. The CDR3 covers 14 residues. V was clipped by 1 base and J by 4 bases, with 10 bases between them. Here the CDR3 reads CASSLYSGADTQYF. For the CDR3, the DNA is TGCGCCAGCAGCTTGTACAGTGGGGCAGATACGCAGTATTTT.

This chain uses TRBV10-3 with TRBJ2-3, with unresolved D. Germline CDR1 and CDR2: ENHRY and SYGVKD. With 5 bases removed from V and 1 base from J, the gap between germline ends came to 13 bases. This CDR3 has 15 amino acids. The CDR3 nucleotides are TGTGCCATCAGTCCGGCAAACCGAGGCACAGATACGCAGTATTTT. It specifies CAISPANRGTDTQYF.

This clonotype came up many times. The J gene is TRBJ2-3, the V gene TRBV7-8; no firm D call. Trimming cost V 1 base and J 0 bases, with 11 bases left between them. Per the germline V gene, CDR1 is SGHVS and CDR2 is FQNEAQ. The CDR3 contains 16 residues. This chain's CDR3 is CASSLVRWSSTDTQYF. In nucleotides, the CDR3 is TGTGCCAGCAGCTTAGTACGGTGGAGCAGCACAGATACGCAGTATTTT.

The gene calls are TRBV7-9 and TRBJ1-4; no definite D call. The germline V gene has CDR1 SEHNR and CDR2 FQNEAQ (reference sequence). V lost 5 bases, J lost 8 bases, and 12 bases lay in between. This CDR3 comprises 13 residues. The CDR3 sequence: CASSDPDGEKLFF. The CDR3 coding sequence is TGTGCCAGCAGCGACCCCGACGGGGAAAAACTGTTTTTT.

This clonotype appeared a few times. The rearrangement uses TRBV21-1 and TRBJ2-1. TRBV21-1 is termed a pseudogene. CDR3 length: 19 residues. The CDR3 DNA reads TGTGCCAGCAGCAAATTCTCCAACGGGTCGAGGAAAAGATGCAATGAGCAGTTCTTC. It codes for CASSKFSNGSRKRCNEQFF.

This clonotype occurred a few times. The V gene is TRBV4-1, the J gene TRBJ2-7; D is perhaps TRBD1 or TRBD2 (6 bases each). The CDR3 has 17 residues. V gave up 4 bases and J gave up 0 bases, with 19 bases separating them. Germline V CDR1 and CDR2: MGHRA, YSYEKL. The DNA for the CDR3 is TGCGCCAGCAGCCGGGTAACGGGGGTACAGGGCTCCTACGAGCAGTACTTC. This translates into CASSRVTGVQGSYEQYF.